Listed below are T cell receptor beta chains from one sample, sequenced in a study of T cells after yellow fever vaccination. TCRdb ran MiXCR on the 5' RACE reads and lists one entry per CDR3 protein. The sample shows around 320,000 distinct CDR3 sequences, around 4.5% of them seen only once. The sequencing used PBMCs, collected 15 days after the yellow fever booster vaccination. Receptor source: a man aged 18 to 29 who received the YFV17D yellow fever vaccine. CDR3s leave out the opening cysteine and the closing phenylalanine or tryptophan. Each record gives: V gene, J gene, CDR3 protein.

TRBV5-1,TRBJ1-1,ASSSAVGVNTEAF
TRBV10-3,TRBJ1-1,AIRDRGDTEAF
TRBV7-9,TRBJ2-7,ASSQAGHPPYEQY
TRBV7-9,TRBJ1-4,ASSRNTGGTGSANEKLF
TRBV6-2/TRBV6-3,TRBJ1-2,ASSYSYGRGGGYT
TRBV5-1,TRBJ2-5,ASSPDYKKRETQY
TRBV29-1,TRBJ2-1,SVGGGTGRYNEQF
TRBV4-1,TRBJ1-6,ASSQVGGRPYNSPLH
TRBV7-9,TRBJ2-7,ASSLRDTHYEQY
TRBV20-1,TRBJ2-7,SAGPGSGARYEQY
TRBV30,TRBJ2-1,AWRSSEAYNEQF
TRBV9,TRBJ1-2,ASSVEGFGIGYT
TRBV5-1,TRBJ2-1,ASSLRLAGVSISDEQF
TRBV7-2,TRBJ1-2,ASSWAMEPGADGYT
TRBV7-2,TRBJ2-5,ASSPQAAGEETQY
TRBV20-1,TRBJ1-2,SARTDRLHYGYT
TRBV6-5,TRBJ1-6,ASSFTGNSNSPLH
TRBV20-1,TRBJ1-3,SAATDSGNTIY
TRBV12-3/TRBV12-4,TRBJ2-1,ASSFGTSNNEQF
TRBV7-9,TRBJ2-7,ASSLTGIAYEQY
TRBV27,TRBJ1-1,ASSLQPGGTEAF
TRBV20-1,TRBJ1-2,SASTGWSYGYT